In this sample, the clone carrying this T cell receptor (beta chain) turned up a few times. Its cognate antigen is unknown. The data derive from a study of cytomegalovirus exposure and HLA in healthy donors. Study conclusions and caveats: In a later analysis, first-cohort TCR clusters were found to tend to co-occur in the 100 to 150 validation repertoires. The study labeled approximately 150 TCR beta chains cytomegalovirus-associated. Reportedly, cytomegalovirus status was diagnosed with high sensitivity and specificity. In vitro experiments confirmed that a few CMV-associated chains were specific for CMV antigens.

Germline lookup yields CDR1 LGHNA and CDR2 YNFKEQ. Trimming cost V 1 base and J 5 bases; bases outside gene matches: 8. CDR3 length equals 17 residues. Assay: immunoSEQ multiplex PCR; the TCRdb copy retains only in-frame clones and omits some. The sample consists of 110,000 to 150,000 clones, 70% to 90% of them appearing once. This sequence originates from a woman under 40 in good health and CMV-seronegative. The chain uses TRBV4-2 and TRBJ1-6; 7 bases agree with TRBD1. Input material: PBMCs. CDR3 region: CASSQVQGRGNNSPLHF. For the CDR3, the DNA is TGTGCCAGCAGCCAAGTTCAGGGCAGGGGGAATAATTCACCCCTCCACTTT.